This paragraph reports one T cell receptor beta chain. Germline V gene data show CDR1 as LGHDT and CDR2 as YNNKEL (reference sequence). The CDR3 has 13 residues. The V and J ends lost 3 bases and 2 bases respectively, with 6 bases between them. Per the authors' pipeline: Estimation of nucleated cell counts relied on the amplification of reference gene primers. Some clones are missing from TCRdb's copy, which holds only in-frame ones; the method was immunoSEQ multiplex PCR. V and J calls plus clone size are reproduced from that table; the DNA served to infer D and trimming. The data contain about 65,000 clones, about 93% of them seen just once; the ten biggest clones take up approximately 2.6%. This record comes from a study of blood T cell repertoires in COVID-19. About the research overall: Samples representing acute and convalescent COVID-19 were sourced from the United States, Italy and Spain. In each case, the material was cDNA or gDNA derived from T cells, B-cell-depleted T cells, or PBMCs.

Source material: peripheral blood. The chain has TRBV3-1 (or the pseudogene TRBV3-2) and TRBJ2-3; D is unclear. The receptor was derived from a man in his sixties or seventies with active COVID-19. The CDR3 protein is CASSHRFTDTQYF. CDR3 DNA: TGTGCCAGCAGCCATCGGTTCACAGATACGCAGTATTTT.